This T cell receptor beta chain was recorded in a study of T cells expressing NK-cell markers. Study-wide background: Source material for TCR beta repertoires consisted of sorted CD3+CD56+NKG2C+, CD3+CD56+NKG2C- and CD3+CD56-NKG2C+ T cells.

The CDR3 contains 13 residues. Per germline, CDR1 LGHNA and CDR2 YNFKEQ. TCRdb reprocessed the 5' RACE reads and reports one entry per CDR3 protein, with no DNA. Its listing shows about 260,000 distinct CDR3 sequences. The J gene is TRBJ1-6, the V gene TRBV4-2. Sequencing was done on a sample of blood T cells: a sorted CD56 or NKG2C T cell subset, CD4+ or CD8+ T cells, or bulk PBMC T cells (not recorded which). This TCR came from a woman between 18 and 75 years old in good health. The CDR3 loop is CASSLRYNSPLHF.